Following are 14 T cell receptor beta chains from one sample sequenced in a study of regulatory T cells in long-lasting Graves disease. HTBI primers from iRepertoire and Arm-PCR of CDR3 regions yielded the TCR beta libraries. MiXCR was run by TCRdb on the multiplex PCR reads, yielding one entry per CDR3 protein. The profile shows 510,000 or so distinct CDR3 sequences, 12% of them singletons. This sample's time point: newly diagnosed GD, antithyroid drugs for less than 3 months. The authors made the TCR library using RNA they extracted from PBMCs. The same sample was also studied in work on T cells in Graves' hyperthyroidism and ophthalmopathy.

Material: peripheral blood mononuclear cells (PBMCs), obtained at new diagnosis, from a patient treated with antithyroid drugs. These TCRs come from a woman aged 25 to 39 with Graves disease.

This chain links TRBV4-3 with TRBJ1-2; D call uncertain. Trimming left V 0 bases short and J 4 bases short, with 18 bases between. CDR3 length: 17 residues. CDR1 LGHNA and CDR2 YSLEER come from the germline V gene. The CDR3 region is CASSQDDSGGPLYGYTF. CDR3 nucleotide sequence: TGCGCCAGCAGCCAAGATGACTCTGGAGGGCCTCTCTATGGCTACACCTTC.

This clonotype was counted ten times or more. The chain links TRBV10-3 to TRBJ2-1; TRBD2 is a possible D gene (6 bases). V shed 10 bases and J shed 9 bases, with 13 bases lying between them. From germline, CDR1 is ENHRY and CDR2 SYGVKD. The CDR3 sequence is 11 residues long. This CDR3 reads CATSREAEQFF. CDR3 nucleotides: TGTGCCACGTCTAGGGAGGCTGAGCAGTTCTTC.

This clonotype was observed many times. The chain joins TRBV9 to TRBJ1-3, with D possibly being TRBD1 (6 bases). In germline, CDR1 is SGDLS, CDR2 YYNGEE. The CDR3 covers 15 residues. V dropped 3 bases and J dropped 0 bases, with 10 bases sitting between them. CDR3 sequence (DNA): TGTGCCAGCAGCGGACAAGGGGGCTCTGGAAACACCATATATTTT. This gives the protein CASSGQGGSGNTIYF.

This clonotype has just a few counts. The V gene is TRBV6-1, the J gene TRBJ2-7; D possibly corresponds to TRBD2 (6 bases). CDR1 and CDR2 from the germline V gene are MNHNS and SASEGT. This CDR3 spans 13 amino acids. Trimming removed 9 bases at V and 6 bases at J, with 18 bases between. CDR3 region: CASALSMGLEQYF. The DNA for the CDR3 is TGTGCCAGTGCTCTCTCGATGGGACTCGAGCAGTACTTC.

This clonotype was counted at least ten times. The chain couples TRBV7-9 to TRBJ2-3; D remains ambiguous. Germline-derived CDR1 and CDR2 are SEHNR and FQNEAQ (reference sequence). Trimming took off 4 bases at V and 5 bases at J, with 19 bases between the two ends. CDR3 length: 16 amino acids. The CDR3 sequence: CASSSLGWPGEDTQYF. DNA for the CDR3: TGTGCCAGCAGCTCCTTGGGATGGCCTGGTGAAGATACGCAGTATTTT. Full variable domain (remainder filled in from reference TRBV7-9 and TRBJ2-3): DTGVSQNPRHKITKRGQNVTFRCDPISEHNRLYWYRQTLGQGPEFLTYFQNEAQLEKSRLLSDRFSAERPKGSFSTLEIQRTEQGDSAMYLCASSSLGWPGEDTQYFGPGTRLTVL.

This clonotype was found many times. J is TRBJ2-2 and V is TRBV20-1; unclear D gene. CDR1 is DFQATT, CDR2 SNEGSKA, per germline (reference sequence). V was clipped by 7 bases and J by 3 bases, with 9 bases between them. The CDR3 is 12 amino acids. This chain's CDR3 is CSVGSDTGELFF. CDR3 coding DNA: TGCAGTGTAGGCAGCGACACCGGGGAGCTGTTTTTT.

The CDR3 protein is CASSTGPGTYEQYF. CDR3 nucleotides: TGCGCCAGCAGCACTGGACCGGGTACCTACGAGCAGTACTTC. The genes are TRBV5-1 and TRBJ2-7; no clear D. CDR1 is SGHRS, CDR2 YFSETQ, per germline. This CDR3 spans 14 amino acids. V gave up 4 bases and J gave up 2 bases, with 13 bases separating them.

This clonotype has just a few counts. The rearrangement joins TRBV18 to TRBJ2-7; the D gene could be TRBD1 or TRBD2 (5 bases each). Germline CDR1 reads KGHSH; CDR2 reads LQKENI. Deletions cut 0 bases from V and 3 bases from J, with 12 bases between. CDR3 length: 15 amino acids. CDR3 residues: CASSPPGPKGYEQYF. CDR3 DNA: TGTGCCAGCTCACCACCGGGACCCAAGGGCTACGAGCAGTACTTC.

Ten or more counts support this clonotype. The chain recombines TRBV28 with TRBJ2-5; 10 nucleotides agree with TRBD1. Germline lookup yields CDR1 MDHEN and CDR2 SYDVKM. The trim removed 3 bases at V and 7 bases at J, leaving 2 bases unmatched. The CDR3 totals 13 residues. CDR3 nucleotide sequence: TGTGCCAGCAGTTTGGACAGGGGGGTGACCCAGTACTTC. Protein sequence: CASSLDRGVTQYF.

Note on this clonotype: Possible read error: a much larger clone is one base away. The chain links TRBV10-3 to TRBJ2-7, with a weak D call TRBD2 (6 bases). The CDR3 spans 14 residues. CDR1 ENHRY and CDR2 SYGVKD come from the germline V gene. CDR3: CAINSGGSSYERYF. The CDR3, as DNA: TGTGCCATCAACTCCGGGGGAAGCTCCTACGAGCGGTACTTC.

This clonotype was recorded at least ten times. As DNA, the CDR3 is TGTGCCAGCTCACCCCTGCCCCAGGGTGATAACTATGGCTACACCTTC. Amino acids: CASSPLPQGDNYGYTF. This chain uses TRBV18 with TRBJ1-2; perhaps TRBD1 as D (5 bases). V was clipped by 3 bases and J by 1 base, with 15 bases between them. The CDR3 covers 16 residues. Germline V gene lookup returns CDR1 KGHSH and CDR2 LQKENI.

V and J are TRBV10-2 and TRBJ1-3, with TRBD1 matching over 8 bases. Germline CDR1 is WSHSY and CDR2 is SAAADI. Trimming at V came to 7 bases and at J to 0 bases, leaving 5 bases not matched to a gene. CDR3 size: 15 residues. CDR3 amino acids: CASTDRGLSGNTIYF. DNA of the CDR3: TGCGCCAGCACCGACAGGGGACTCTCTGGAAACACCATATATTTT.

Regarding this clonotype: Being one base from a much bigger clone, this may be a read error. V usage is TRBV28 and J usage is TRBJ1-1; no firm D call. V lost 5 bases to trimming and J lost 0 bases, with 13 bases between them. The germline V gene has CDR1 MDHEN and CDR2 SYDVKM. The CDR3 spans 15 residues. The CDR3 here is CASSESEEMNTEAFF. The CDR3 coding sequence is TGTGCCAGCAGTGAGTCGGAGGAGATGAACACTGAAGCTTTCTTT.

The chain uses TRBV7-9 and TRBJ1-1; perhaps TRBD1 as D (5 bases). Per germline, CDR1 SEHNR and CDR2 FQNEAQ (reference sequence). This CDR3 spans 13 amino acids. The germline V and J ends were trimmed by 8 bases and 13 bases, with 23 bases remaining between them. CDR3 bases: TGTGCCAGCGAGGAGTGGGGGGAGAGGGACTTTTTCTTT. Amino acids: CASEEWGERDFFF.